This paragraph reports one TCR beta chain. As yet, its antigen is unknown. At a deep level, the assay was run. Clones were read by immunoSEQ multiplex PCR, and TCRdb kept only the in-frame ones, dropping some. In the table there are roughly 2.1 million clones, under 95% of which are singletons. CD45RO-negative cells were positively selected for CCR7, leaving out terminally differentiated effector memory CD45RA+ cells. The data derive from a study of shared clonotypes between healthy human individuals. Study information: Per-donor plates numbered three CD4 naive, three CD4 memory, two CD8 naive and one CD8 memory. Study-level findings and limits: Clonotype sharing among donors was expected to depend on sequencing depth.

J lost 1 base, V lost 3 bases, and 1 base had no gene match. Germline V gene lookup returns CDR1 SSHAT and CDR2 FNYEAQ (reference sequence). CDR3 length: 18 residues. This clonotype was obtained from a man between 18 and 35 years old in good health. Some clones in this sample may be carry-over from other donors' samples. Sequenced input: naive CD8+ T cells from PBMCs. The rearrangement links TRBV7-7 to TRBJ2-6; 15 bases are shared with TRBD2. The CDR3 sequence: CASSLGTSGRSGANVLTF. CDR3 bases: TGTGCCAGCAGCTTGGGGACTAGCGGGAGGTCTGGGGCCAACGTCCTGACTTTC.